The entry that follows covers one T cell receptor beta chain sequence. The antigen it recognizes is unknown. No much larger clone exists at a distance of one base, and base qualities are not known. These data belong to a study of type 1 regulatory T cells (dated by TCRdb to about 2021). The study in broad terms: The study characterized an in vitro protocol that generated a Tr1-enriched, alloantigen-specific CD4 T cell product named T-allo10. T-allo10 was being evaluated clinically in patients with hematological malignancies who were receiving allogeneic hematopoietic stem cell transplantation.

The instrument was an Illumina MiSeq. TCRdb passed the public sequencing reads through fastp at Q25 and MiXCR, retaining productive beta sequences. Each entry is one CDR3 protein sequence, shown with its most common DNA and genes. A total of approximately 21,000 distinct CDR3 sequences appear in this sample, less than 50% of them only once. The leading ten clones occupy 4.8% of the sample. The receptor was isolated from a human donor in good health. Material for sequencing was cultured T cells, either the whole culture or a sorted T cell fraction (not recorded which).

The nucleotide sequence is TGTGCCACTGGGGCAGTAAACACCATATATTTT. This sequence encodes CATGAVNTIYF. The sequence links TRBV2 to TRBJ1-3, with a weak D call of TRBD1 (5 bases match). Trimming takes 10 bases from V and 6 bases from J, and the germline ends sit 10 bases apart. The CDR1 and CDR2 encoded by the germline V gene are SNHLY and FYNNEI. There are 11 amino acids in the CDR3, from cysteine to phenylalanine inclusive. The retained sequence is limited to the CDR3, 33 bases, with the frame set at the first base.